These T cell receptor beta chains were read from a single sample in a study of T cells in tumors after PD-1 blockade. The protocol was immunoSEQ multiplex PCR, while the TCRdb copy is restricted to in-frame clones and leaves out a portion. The table lists roughly 48,000 clones, 65% to 85% of them singletons, with just over 4% in the top ten. The source was PBMCs, collected before anti-PD-1 treatment. The receptors originated from a human donor with basal cell carcinoma. CDR3s include the opening cysteine and the closing phenylalanine or tryptophan. A D gene is named only where the DNA matches it firmly. Clone size appears in some rows only: once, few, many, or a class for an expanded clone.

D gene,V gene,J gene,clone size,CDR3 DNA,CDR3 protein
TRBD2,TRBV3-1/TRBV3-2,TRBJ2-7,once,TGTGCCAGCTCACCAAGGACGGGAGGCGACGAGCAGTACTTC,CASSPRTGGDEQYF
-,TRBV7-2,TRBJ1-1,-,TGTGCCAGCAGCTTAGAAGACAGGATGAACACTGAAGCTTTCTTT,CASSLEDRMNTEAFF
TRBD1,TRBV9,TRBJ1-4,-,TGTGCCAGCAGCGTAGGGACAGGGGGTCGAAAACTGTTTTTT,CASSVGTGGRKLFF
TRBD1,TRBV30,TRBJ2-5,-,TGTGCCTGGCTGAGAGGGGGCAAAGAGACCCAGTACTTC,CAWLRGGKETQYF
TRBD2,TRBV9,TRBJ2-1,few,TGTGCCAGCAGCCTACGGACTAGCGGGGGGGCAAGGGAGCAGTTCTTC,CASSLRTSGGAREQFF
TRBD2,TRBV5-4,TRBJ2-5,-,TGTGCCAGCAGCCCGTCAGGACTAGCCGGGGAGACCCAGTACTTC,CASSPSGLAGETQYF
-,TRBV18,TRBJ2-5,-,TGTGCCAGCTCACGGCCCCAGGATCAAGAGACCCAGTACTTC,CASSRPQDQETQYF
-,TRBV5-6,TRBJ1-5,-,TGTGCCAGCAGCTTGAGGACGGGCAATCAGCCCCAGCATTTT,CASSLRTGNQPQHF
-,TRBV6-5,TRBJ1-2,-,TGTGCCAGCAGGGACTCAGGGTATGAGAACTATGGCTACACCTTC,CASRDSGYENYGYTF
-,TRBV6-5,TRBJ1-4,-,TGTGCCAGCAGTTACTCGGGAAGTATACGTGAAAAACTGTTTTTT,CASSYSGSIREKLFF
-,TRBV29-1,TRBJ2-7,-,TGCAGCGTTGAAGAAGGGGGGAACGAGCAGTACTTC,CSVEEGGNEQYF
TRBD1,TRBV19,TRBJ1-2,few,TGTGCCAGTAGTATAGCTGGGACAGCTAACTATGGCTACACCTTC,CASSIAGTANYGYTF
-,TRBV5-4,TRBJ2-4,-,TGTGCCAGCAGCTTGTTTCGCAGTTCAAACATTCAGTACTTC,CASSLFRSSNIQYF
-,TRBV29-1,TRBJ1-1,few,TGCAGCGTTGATAGGGGCGGGACTGAAGCTTTCTTT,CSVDRGGTEAFF
-,TRBV23-1,TRBJ2-3,-,TGCGCCAGCAGTCAACAGGCCGATACGCAGTATTTT,CASSQQADTQYF
-,TRBV5-4,TRBJ1-2,-,TGTGCCAGCAGCTTGGACCCCAGCGGTAACTATGGCTACACCTTC,CASSLDPSGNYGYTF
-,TRBV18,TRBJ1-5,-,TGTGCCAGCTCACCTGCAGGGGCCGATCAGCCCCAGCATTTT,CASSPAGADQPQHF
TRBD2,TRBV27,TRBJ2-1,-,TGTGCCAGCCGGGCGGGGGACTTAATCTACAATGAGCAGTTCTTC,CASRAGDLIYNEQFF